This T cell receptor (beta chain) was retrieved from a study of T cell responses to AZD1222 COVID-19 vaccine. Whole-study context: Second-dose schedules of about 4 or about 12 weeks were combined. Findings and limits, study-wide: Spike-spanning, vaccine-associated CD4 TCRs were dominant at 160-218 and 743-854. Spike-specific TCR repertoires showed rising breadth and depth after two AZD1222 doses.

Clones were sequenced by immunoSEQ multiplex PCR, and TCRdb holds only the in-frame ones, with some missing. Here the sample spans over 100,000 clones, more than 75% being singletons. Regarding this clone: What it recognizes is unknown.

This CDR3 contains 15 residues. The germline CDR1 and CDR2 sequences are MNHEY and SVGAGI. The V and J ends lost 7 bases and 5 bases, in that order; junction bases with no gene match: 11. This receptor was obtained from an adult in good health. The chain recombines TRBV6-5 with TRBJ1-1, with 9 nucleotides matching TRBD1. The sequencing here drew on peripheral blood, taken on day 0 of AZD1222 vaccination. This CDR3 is CASTKAQGAGTEAFF. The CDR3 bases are TGTGCCAGCACGAAAGCACAGGGGGCAGGGACTGAAGCTTTCTTT.